This T cell receptor (beta chain) was captured in a study of control samples from healthy donors and cancer patients. Germline V CDR1 and CDR2: SEHNR, FQNEAQ (reference sequence). The length of the CDR3 is 16 residues. Points on this clone: An end of the junction does not agree with germline; a read error may underlie this.

TCRdb's table, derived via immunoSEQ multiplex PCR, lists solely in-frame clones and lacks some. The sample lists about 83,000 clones; 91% were seen once. The receptor comes from a man in his forties or fifties in good health. The chain links TRBV7-9 to TRBJ2-3, with D uncertain. Sequencing was done on a sample of blood. DNA for the CDR3: TGTGCCAGCACCTTACGGACGGGCACAGAAACAGATACGCAGTATTTT. Translated: CASTLRTGTETDTQYF.